Shown below are 23 T cell receptor beta chains from a single sample sequenced in a study of human T cells and chemical hapten exposure. TCRdb redid the calling of the RACE reads with MiXCR, one entry per CDR3 protein. The sample shows about 140,000 distinct CDR3 sequences, about an eighth of them seen only once. The time point: patch test 2, 6 weeks after DPC sensitization. Treatment here: therapeutic diphenylcyclopropenone sensitization with weekly scalp DPC. The sequenced sample was whole blood, obtained in connection with sensitization to the hapten diphenylcyclopropenone (DPC). These TCRs come from a woman aged 50 to 60 with alopecia areata. Some clones in this sample may be carry-over from other donors' samples.

This clonotype has just a few counts. V gene TRBV27 combines with J gene TRBJ2-7; 7 positions match TRBD2. CDR3 length equals 15 residues. After removal of 2 bases from V and 5 bases from J, the junction contained 9 bases not matched to a gene. Germline CDR1 is MNHEY and CDR2 is SMNVEV (reference sequence). CDR3 protein: CASSLRAREGNEQYF. DNA of the CDR3: TGTGCCAGCAGTTTAAGGGCCAGGGAGGGGAACGAGCAGTACTTC.

The table lists this clonotype with a few counts. V and J are TRBV18 and TRBJ1-5; D is undetermined. The CDR3 contains 15 residues. From germline, CDR1 is KGHSH and CDR2 LQKENI. Trimming removed 0 bases from V and 7 bases from J, with 13 bases in between. Here the CDR3 reads CASSPPGTKNQPQHF. The DNA for the CDR3 is TGTGCCAGCTCACCACCGGGAACCAAAAACCAGCCCCAGCATTTT.

This clonotype was observed a handful of times. V gene TRBV7-3 combines with J gene TRBJ2-3; 10 bases match TRBD2. The CDR3 totals 15 residues. The J segment lost 5 bases and the V segment lost 0 bases, leaving 2 bases of the junction unmatched. Germline CDR1 is SGHTA and CDR2 is FQGTGA. The CDR3 sequence: CASSLTGLAVDTQYF. CDR3 nucleotides: TGTGCCAGCAGCTTAACCGGACTAGCGGTAGATACGCAGTATTTT.

This clonotype was counted only a few times. The CDR3 protein is CASSLGGGQTQYF. The CDR3 DNA sequence: TGTGCCAGCAGCCTGGGGGGCGGACAGACCCAGTACTTC. This sequence joins TRBV11-2 and TRBJ2-5, with D perhaps given as TRBD1 or TRBD2 (6 bases each). Deletions cut 5 bases from V and 6 bases from J, with 13 bases between. CDR1 is SGHAT, CDR2 FQNNGV, per germline. This CDR3 region has 13 residues.

This clonotype was counted between two and nine times. The chain has TRBV2 and TRBJ1-5; D is possibly TRBD1 (6 bases). This CDR3 has 15 residues. CDR1 and CDR2 from the germline V gene are SNHLY and FYNNEI. V shed 4 bases and J shed 0 bases, with 10 bases lying between them. The CDR3 spells CASSAQGHSNQPQHF. The CDR3 region has the DNA TGTGCCAGCAGTGCACAGGGCCATAGCAATCAGCCCCAGCATTTT.

This clonotype has just a few counts. The J gene is TRBJ2-7, the V gene TRBV27; D gene uncertain. The CDR3 has 12 residues. CDR1 MNHEY and CDR2 SMNVEV come from the germline V gene (reference sequence). Between the trimmed V and J ends, which lost 2 bases and 7 bases, there was a span of 9 bases. The CDR3 DNA is TGTGCCAGCAGTTTACAGATGGGGGAGCAGTACTTC. Its protein is CASSLQMGEQYF.

This clonotype turned up a few times. The chain employs TRBV6-1 and TRBJ2-7; D is undetermined. Trimming stripped 4 bases from V and 0 bases from J, with 10 bases between. Germline V CDR1 and CDR2: MNHNS, SASEGT. The CDR3 contains 14 residues. As DNA, the CDR3 is TGTGCCAGCAGTGGGAGCCCTAGCTCCTACGAGCAGTACTTC. Protein product: CASSGSPSSYEQYF.

The gene calls are TRBV24-1 and TRBJ1-5, with D uncertain. CDR1 and CDR2 (germline): KGHDR, SFDVKD. The CDR3 is 13 amino acids. V lost 3 bases and J 6 bases, leaving 8 bases between the germline ends. The CDR3 region has the DNA TGTGCCACCAGTGATCTGCCCGGTCAGCCCCAGCATTTT. Its translation: CATSDLPGQPQHF.

This clonotype was counted between two and nine times. J is TRBJ2-7 and V is TRBV11-2, with 7 bases lining up with TRBD2. The length of the CDR3 is 14 residues. Germline values: CDR1 SGHAT, CDR2 FQNNGV. J was trimmed by 3 bases and V by 5 bases; bases with no gene match: 7. The DNA for the CDR3 is TGTGCCAGCAGCGCATGGGACTACCTCTACGAGCAGTACTTC. This codes for CASSAWDYLYEQYF.

This chain joins TRBV6-5 and TRBJ2-1; D call uncertain. The germline CDR1 and CDR2 sequences are MNHEY and SVGAGI. Between the trimmed V and J ends, which lost 5 bases and 7 bases, there was a span of 12 bases. This CDR3 comprises 13 residues. The CDR3 spells CASSQLGWNEQFF. The CDR3, as DNA: TGTGCCAGCAGTCAGCTCGGTTGGAATGAGCAGTTCTTC.

This clonotype occurred a few times. The chain links TRBV6-2 or TRBV6-3 to TRBJ2-1; D not resolved. The CDR3 contains 14 residues. Trimming removed 5 bases at V and 6 bases at J, with 14 bases between. Germline CDR1 and CDR2: MNHEY and SVGEGT. This CDR3 reads CASSQEWLINEQFF. In nucleotides, the CDR3 is TGTGCCAGCAGTCAGGAGTGGCTAATCAATGAGCAGTTCTTC.

This clonotype was seen repeatedly, ten times or more. This chain links TRBV3-1 with TRBJ2-4; D gene unclear. This CDR3 has 13 amino acids. V lost 4 bases to trimming and J lost 0 bases, with 4 bases between them. CDR1 and CDR2 (germline): LGHDT, YNNKEL (reference sequence). The CDR3 region has the DNA TGTGCCAGCAGCCCCAGAGCCAAAAACATTCAGTACTTC. It yields the protein CASSPRAKNIQYF.

This clonotype was observed a handful of times. The chain combines TRBV29-1 with TRBJ1-1; D is uncertain. The CDR3 has 11 residues. V dropped 8 bases and J dropped 4 bases, with 11 bases sitting between them. The V gene's germline CDR1 is SQVTM and CDR2 ANQGSEA. The CDR3 here is CSLAAGTEAFF. The CDR3 DNA reads TGCAGCTTGGCGGCGGGCACTGAAGCTTTCTTT.

This clonotype was detected only a few times. The rearrangement joins TRBV5-4 to TRBJ2-5; D not resolved. The CDR3 contains 14 residues. V was clipped by 4 bases and J by 2 bases, with 12 bases between them. The germline CDR1 and CDR2 sequences are SGHNT and YYREEE (reference sequence). The CDR3, as DNA: TGTGCCAGCAGCCCCCGGACGGTACAAGAGACCCAGTACTTC. Translating gives CASSPRTVQETQYF.

This clonotype has ten or more counts. A junction boundary mismatches the germline segment, possibly from a read error. The chain couples TRBV11-2 to TRBJ1-1; unclear D gene. CDR1 SGHAT and CDR2 FQNNGV come from the germline V gene. The CDR3 consists of 16 residues. The CDR3 here is CASSLSLGATNTEVFF. In DNA form, the CDR3 reads TGTGCCAGCAGCTTATCCCTCGGAGCAACAAACACTGAAGTTTTCTTT.

The CDR3: CSAIPRGAAYNEQFF. CDR3 in DNA: TGCAGTGCTATACCCCGGGGGGCCGCCTACAATGAGCAGTTCTTC. V usage is TRBV20-1 and J usage is TRBJ2-1, with D possibly TRBD2 on 7 matching bases. Germline V gene sequence: CDR1 DFQATT, CDR2 SNEGSKA (reference sequence). The V and J ends lost 4 bases and 2 bases respectively, with 15 bases between them. The CDR3 has 15 residues.

The gene calls are TRBV6-6 and TRBJ1-2; D unclear. There are 14 residues in the CDR3. V was clipped by 7 bases and J by 5 bases, with 17 bases between them. CDR1 is MNHNY and CDR2 is SVGAGI in the germline V gene (reference sequence). The DNA for the CDR3 is TGTGCCAGCACCCGAAGGAGGTTAGAATATGGCTACACCTTC. The encoded protein is CASTRRRLEYGYTF.

This clonotype was seen many times. The chain combines TRBV6-2 or TRBV6-3 with TRBJ2-1; 7 bases fit TRBD1. Germline V gives CDR1 MNHEY, CDR2 SVGEGT. Germline trimming cut 5 bases from V and 9 bases from J; bases unmatched to any gene: 25. There are 19 residues in the CDR3. The CDR3 region is CASSPKYLQRRGSVTEQFF. The CDR3 nucleotides read TGTGCCAGCAGTCCCAAGTACCTCCAGCGCAGGGGGTCGGTTACTGAGCAGTTCTTC.

In this sample, this clonotype turned up many times. The chain links TRBV21-1 to TRBJ1-5; TRBD1, the D gene given by the table, was not confirmed from the DNA. TRBV21-1 is annotated as a pseudogene. The CDR3 runs to 16 residues. In DNA form, the CDR3 reads TGTGCCAGCAGCAAGCGGGGCAGGGGACGCAATCAGCCCCAGCATTTT. It codes for CASSKRGRGRNQPQHF.

The table lists this clonotype with a few counts. This chain uses TRBV20-1 with TRBJ2-5, with 9 bases fitting TRBD1. Germline V CDR1 and CDR2: DFQATT, SNEGSKA (reference sequence). This CDR3 spans 13 amino acids. V gave up 4 bases and J gave up 3 bases; unmatched junction bases: 3. The CDR3 spells CSAKQGAEETQYF. The CDR3 bases are TGCAGTGCTAAACAGGGGGCGGAAGAGACCCAGTACTTC.

The rearrangement uses TRBV28 and TRBJ1-5; D not certain. Germline CDR1 reads MDHEN; CDR2 reads SYDVKM. The V and J ends lost 3 bases and 5 bases respectively, with 23 bases between them. The CDR3 contains 18 residues. The CDR3 bases are TGTGCCAGCAGTTTCTGGACCCCTTTATCTGGTTCCCATCAGCCCCAGCATTTT. It encodes CASSFWTPLSGSHQPQHF.

This clonotype was observed a few times. The chain employs TRBV2 and TRBJ1-1, with a tentative D call TRBD1 (6 bases). The CDR3 extends over 15 amino acids. Germline V lookup: CDR1 SNHLY, CDR2 FYNNEI. V dropped 3 bases and J dropped 5 bases, with 16 bases sitting between them. In DNA form, the CDR3 reads TGTGCCAGCAGTGATTCAGGGGCGGAAAGGACTGAAGCTTTCTTT. It codes for CASSDSGAERTEAFF.

The chain couples TRBV5-1 to TRBJ2-1; possible D gene TRBD2, 5 bases. Germline values: CDR1 SGHRS, CDR2 YFSETQ. The germline V and J ends were trimmed by 6 bases and 0 bases, with 16 bases remaining between them. The CDR3 is 16 amino acids. The CDR3 reads CASTKDEAASYNEQFF. CDR3 DNA: TGCGCCAGCACCAAAGATGAAGCGGCCTCCTACAATGAGCAGTTCTTC.